What follows is one TCR beta chain and its context. No antigen is known for it. The sample comes from a study of T cells after yellow fever vaccination. About the study: For low cell numbers, libraries were made with SMART-Seq v4 Ultra Low Input. Points from the study as a whole: A small share of clonotypes appeared in both CD4 and CD8 compartments. Repertoires obtained by FACS sorting could include abundant clonotypes that entered as contaminants from the bulk population.

The CDR3 consists of 16 residues. The V gene end was trimmed by 5 bases and the J gene end by 3 bases; junction bases not matched to a gene: 12. Germline CDR1 reads SEHNR; CDR2 reads FQNEAQ (reference sequence). A universal primer site and UMIs were added as TCR cDNA was made by 5'RACE template switching. Via MiXCR, TCRdb re-called the 5' RACE reads, giving one row per CDR3 protein. There are about 340,000 distinct CDR3 sequences in the sample; 8.5% to 10% occur only once, and roughly 18% lies in the top ten. Sample: PBMCs, taken on the day of the first yellow fever vaccination. This chain links TRBV7-9 with TRBJ1-1; 7 nucleotides match TRBD1. The sequence came from a young man who received the YFV17D yellow fever vaccine. This CDR3 is CASSPDLTGADTEAFF. The CDR3 DNA is TGTGCCAGCAGCCCCGACCTCACAGGGGCGGACACTGAAGCTTTCTTT.